This T cell receptor (beta chain) emerged from a study of CD8+ T cells in alopecia areata. The overall study: Those patients who were treated received oral tofacitinib, which was given at 5 to 10 mg twice daily for moderate-to-severe alopecia areata.

The V end lost 3 bases, the J end lost 7 bases, and 9 bases lay between the germline ends. Germline V gene sequence: CDR1 LNHDA, CDR2 SQIVND (reference sequence). The CDR3 is made up of 12 amino acids. Study-wide points: Researchers report lesional scalp, most notably alopecia totalis/universalis, outstripped normal scalp in clonality. TCR sharing across patients was less clear than in mice, possibly HLA-related.

Investigators isolated RNA and reverse transcribed it into cDNA to act as the sequencing template. Some clones are missing from TCRdb's copy, which holds only in-frame ones; the method was immunoSEQ multiplex PCR. In the table there are 180,000 or so clones, roughly 59% of which are singletons. CD4+ and CD8+ T cells were sorted from PBMCs. Remarks on this clone: Antigen unknown.

The input for sequencing was CD4+ T cells sorted from blood, taken at week 0. The source of this sequence is a human donor with alopecia areata. The chain employs TRBV19 and TRBJ1-2; no clear D. The CDR3: CASSILDSGYTF. CDR3 nucleotides: TGTGCCAGTAGTATTTTGGATTCTGGCTACACCTTC.